This TCR beta chain was sequenced for a study of cytomegalovirus exposure and HLA in healthy donors. Overall study findings and caveats: Data from an earlier analysis indicated that most TCR beta V segments were productive either about 87% or about 30% of the time.

Of note for this clone: Its antigen is currently unknown.

The PCR contained 60 Vbeta and 13 Jbeta primers. The repertoire was sequenced with immunoSEQ multiplex PCR; TCRdb's copy has only in-frame clones and lacks some. The sample consists of approximately 150,000 clones, roughly 80% of them appearing once. CDR3 size: 16 residues. In germline, CDR1 is SGHNT, CDR2 YYREEE (reference sequence). The material sequenced was PBMCs. The chain is built from TRBV5-4 and TRBJ2-5, with D possibly TRBD1 on 5 matching bases. The J call could be wrong; TRBJ2-7 is a better fit for the DNA end. The sequence was collected from a woman aged 40 to 55 in good health and CMV-seropositive. The CDR3: CASGTLTDIRSYEQYF. The DNA for the CDR3 is TGTGCCAGCGGCACACTGACAGACATAAGGTCCTACGAGCAGTACTTC.